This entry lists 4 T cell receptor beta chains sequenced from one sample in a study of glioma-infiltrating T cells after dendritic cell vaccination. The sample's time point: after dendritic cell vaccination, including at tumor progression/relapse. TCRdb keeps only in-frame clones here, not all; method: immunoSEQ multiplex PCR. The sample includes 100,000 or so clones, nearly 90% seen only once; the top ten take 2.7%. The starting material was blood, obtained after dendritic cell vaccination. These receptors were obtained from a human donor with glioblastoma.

CDR3 sequence (DNA): TGTGCCAGCAGTGAAGGGACTAGCGGGGCTGGGACCCAGTACTTC. Its translation: CASSEGTSGAGTQYF. The chain carries TRBV6-1 and TRBJ2-5; TRBD2 aligns across 12 bases. Trimming cost V 1 base and J 7 bases; bases outside gene matches: 4. The CDR3 runs 15 residues. Germline CDR1 reads MNHNS; CDR2 reads SASEGT.

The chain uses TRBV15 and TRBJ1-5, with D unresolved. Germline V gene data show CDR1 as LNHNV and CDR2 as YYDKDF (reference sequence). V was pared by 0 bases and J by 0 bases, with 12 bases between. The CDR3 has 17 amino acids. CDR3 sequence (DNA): TGTGCCACCAGCAGAGATCCCGCAGCGACTAGCAATCAGCCCCAGCATTTT. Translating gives CATSRDPAATSNQPQHF.

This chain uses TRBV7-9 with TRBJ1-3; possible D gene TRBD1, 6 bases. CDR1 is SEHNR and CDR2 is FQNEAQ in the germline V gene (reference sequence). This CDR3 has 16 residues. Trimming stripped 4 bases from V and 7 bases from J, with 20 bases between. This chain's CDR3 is CASSSISGALTNTIYF. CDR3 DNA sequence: TGTGCCAGCAGCTCTATATCAGGGGCTCTTACTAACACCATATATTTT.

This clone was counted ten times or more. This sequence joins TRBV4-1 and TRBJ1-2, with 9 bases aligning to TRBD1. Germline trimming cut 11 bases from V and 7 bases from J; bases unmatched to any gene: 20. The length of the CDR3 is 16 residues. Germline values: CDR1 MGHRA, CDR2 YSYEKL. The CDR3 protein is CASSRPGDRDPFGYTF. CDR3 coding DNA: TGCGCCTCTTCTCGCCCCGGGGACAGGGACCCTTTTGGCTACACCTTC.